The 6 T cell receptor beta chains presented below share a single source sample, sequenced in a study of response to subunit inactivated influenza vaccine. MiXCR, applied by TCRdb to the RT-PCR reads, yields one record per CDR3 protein. The data contain around 580,000 distinct CDR3 sequences, about an eighth of them singletons. Specimen: PBMCs from blood, collected on the day of vaccination. These receptors came from a man in his fifties or sixties who received an inactivated influenza vaccine.

The V and J genes are TRBV6-1 and TRBJ2-1; perhaps TRBD2 as D (7 bases). This CDR3 region has 15 residues. Germline-derived CDR1 and CDR2 are MNHNS and SASEGT. V lost 7 bases and J lost 5, with 18 bases in between. CDR3 coding DNA: TGTGCCAGCACCCAGGGAGGGGGGGTTAACAATGAGCAGTTCTTC. This sequence encodes CASTQGGGVNNEQFF.

This chain joins TRBV12-3 or TRBV12-4 and TRBJ1-5; D uncertain. The CDR3 runs to 12 residues. Trimming cost V 5 bases and J 3 bases, with 5 bases left between them. CDR3 in amino acids: CASSPINQPQHF. CDR3 sequence (DNA): TGTGCCAGCAGTCCCATCAATCAGCCCCAGCATTTT.

The genes are TRBV30 and TRBJ1-5; D gene ambiguous. This CDR3 spans 13 amino acids. The V gene lost 3 bases and the J gene lost 5 bases, with 11 bases spanning the gap. Germline lookup yields CDR1 GTSNPN and CDR2 SVGIG (reference sequence). CDR3 coding DNA: TGTGCCTGGAGCGGGTCCAGAGATCAGCCCCAGCATTTT. Its protein product is CAWSGSRDQPQHF.

This clonotype was found a few times. V and J are TRBV12-3 or TRBV12-4 and TRBJ2-4; D is unresolved. The CDR3 totals 14 residues. Between the trimmed V and J ends, which lost 4 bases and 0 bases, there was a span of 7 bases. The CDR3 protein is CASSWALAKNIQYF. The CDR3 DNA reads TGTGCCAGCAGTTGGGCCTTAGCCAAAAACATTCAGTACTTC.

This clonotype was seen repeatedly, ten times or more. Written as DNA, the CDR3 is TGTGCCAGCAGTAATAGGGGAAATCAGCCCCAGCATTTT. Translated: CASSNRGNQPQHF. The rearrangement links TRBV27 to TRBJ1-5; D may be TRBD1 (5 bases). From germline, CDR1 is MNHEY and CDR2 SMNVEV (reference sequence). This CDR3 contains 13 residues. Trimming removed 5 bases at V and 4 bases at J, with 9 bases between.

In this sample, this clonotype turned up a few times. For the CDR3, the DNA is TGTGCCAGCAGTCTCTCGGGTCGTAATGAAAAACTGTTTTTT. Its translation: CASSLSGRNEKLFF. The chain is built from TRBV28 and TRBJ1-4, with D unclear. Trimming removed 5 bases at V and 4 bases at J, with 11 bases between. CDR1 MDHEN and CDR2 SYDVKM come from the germline V gene. CDR3 size: 14 residues.